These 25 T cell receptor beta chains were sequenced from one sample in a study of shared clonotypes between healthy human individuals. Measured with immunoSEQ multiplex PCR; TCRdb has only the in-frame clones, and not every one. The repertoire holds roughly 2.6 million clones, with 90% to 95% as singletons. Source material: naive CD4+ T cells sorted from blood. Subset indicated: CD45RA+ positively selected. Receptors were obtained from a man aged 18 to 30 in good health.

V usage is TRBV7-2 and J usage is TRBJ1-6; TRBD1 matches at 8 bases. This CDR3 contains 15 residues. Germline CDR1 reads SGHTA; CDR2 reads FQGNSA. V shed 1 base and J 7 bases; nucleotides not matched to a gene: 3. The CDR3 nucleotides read TGTGCCAGCAGCTTAGAATGGACAGGGAATTCACCCCTCCACTTT. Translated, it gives CASSLEWTGNSPLHF.

Here the CDR3 DNA reads TGCAGCGTTTCCCCTAGCTCCTACAATGAGCAGTTCTTC. Its protein is CSVSPSSYNEQFF. The chain carries TRBV29-1 and TRBJ2-1; D gene uncertain. Between the trimmed V and J ends, which lost 5 bases and 0 bases, there was a span of 8 bases. The CDR3 has 13 amino acids. Germline V gene sequence: CDR1 SQVTM, CDR2 ANQGSEA.

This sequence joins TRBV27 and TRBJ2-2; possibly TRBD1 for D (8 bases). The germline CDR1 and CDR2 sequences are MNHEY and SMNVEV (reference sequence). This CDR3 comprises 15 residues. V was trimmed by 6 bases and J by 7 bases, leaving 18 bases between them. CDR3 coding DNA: TGTGCCAGCAGCCGACGGACAGGGAGGGGCGGGGAGCTGTTTTTT. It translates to CASSRRTGRGGELFF.

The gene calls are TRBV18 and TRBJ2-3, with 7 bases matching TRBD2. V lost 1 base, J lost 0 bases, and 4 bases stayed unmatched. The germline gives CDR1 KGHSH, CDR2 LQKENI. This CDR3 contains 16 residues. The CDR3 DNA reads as TGTGCCAGCTCACCACGGGGGGGTTCGAGCACAGATACGCAGTATTTT. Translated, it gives CASSPRGGSSTDTQYF.

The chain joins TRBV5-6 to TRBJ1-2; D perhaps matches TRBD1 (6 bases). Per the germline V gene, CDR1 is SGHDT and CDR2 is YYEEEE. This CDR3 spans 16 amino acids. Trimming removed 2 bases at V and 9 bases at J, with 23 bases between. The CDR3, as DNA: TGTGCCAGCAGCTTATTTCCGGGGGCGCAGCCGGGGAGCTACACCTTC. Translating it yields CASSLFPGAQPGSYTF. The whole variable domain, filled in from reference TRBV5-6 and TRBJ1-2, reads DAGVTQSPTHLIKTRGQQVTLRCSPKSGHDTVSWYQQALGQGPQFIFQYYEEEERQRGNFPDRFSGHQFPNYSSELNVNALLLGDSALYLCASSLFPGAQPGSYTFGSGTRLTVV.

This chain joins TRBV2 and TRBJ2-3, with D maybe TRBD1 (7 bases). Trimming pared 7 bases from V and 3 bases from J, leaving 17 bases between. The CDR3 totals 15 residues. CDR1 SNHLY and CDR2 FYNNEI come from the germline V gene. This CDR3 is CASKRGSGGTDTQYF. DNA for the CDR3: TGTGCCAGCAAACGAGGTTCAGGGGGGACAGATACGCAGTATTTT.

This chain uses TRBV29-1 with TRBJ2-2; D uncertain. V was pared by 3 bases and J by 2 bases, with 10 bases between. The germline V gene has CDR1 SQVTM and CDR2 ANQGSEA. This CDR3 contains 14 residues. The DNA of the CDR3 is TGCAGCGTTGACATGGGGATAAACACCGGGGAGCTGTTTTTT. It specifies CSVDMGINTGELFF.

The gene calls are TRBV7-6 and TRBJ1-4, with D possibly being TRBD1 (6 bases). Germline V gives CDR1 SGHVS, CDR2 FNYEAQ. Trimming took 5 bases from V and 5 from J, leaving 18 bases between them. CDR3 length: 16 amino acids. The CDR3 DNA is TGTGCCAGCAGCCATTTGTCTAGCAGGGGAAATGAAAAACTGTTTTTT. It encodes CASSHLSSRGNEKLFF.

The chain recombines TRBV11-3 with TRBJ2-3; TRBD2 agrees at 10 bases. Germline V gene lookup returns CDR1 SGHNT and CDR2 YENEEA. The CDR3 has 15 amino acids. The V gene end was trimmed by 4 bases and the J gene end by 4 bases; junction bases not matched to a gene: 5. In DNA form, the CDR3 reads TGTGCCAGCAGCTCTAGCGGGAGTAACCCAGATACGCAGTATTTT. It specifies CASSSSGSNPDTQYF.

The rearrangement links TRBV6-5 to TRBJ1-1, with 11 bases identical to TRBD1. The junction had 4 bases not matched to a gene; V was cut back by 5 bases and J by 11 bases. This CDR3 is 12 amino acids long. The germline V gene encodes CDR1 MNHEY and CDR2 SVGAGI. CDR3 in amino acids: CASSLDRGQAFF. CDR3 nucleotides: TGTGCCAGCAGTCTGGACAGGGGGCAGGCTTTCTTT.

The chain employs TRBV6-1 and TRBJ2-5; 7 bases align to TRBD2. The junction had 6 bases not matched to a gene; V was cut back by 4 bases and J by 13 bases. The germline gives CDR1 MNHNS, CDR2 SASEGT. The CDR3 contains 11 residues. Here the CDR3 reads CASSAGGSTYF. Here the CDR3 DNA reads TGTGCCAGCAGTGCCGGGGGGTCCACGTACTTC.

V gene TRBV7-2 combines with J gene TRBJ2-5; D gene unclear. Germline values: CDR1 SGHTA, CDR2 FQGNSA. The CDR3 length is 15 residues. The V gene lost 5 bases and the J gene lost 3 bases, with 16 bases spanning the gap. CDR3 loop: CASSLLFPIEETQYF. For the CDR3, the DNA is TGTGCCAGCAGCCTCCTGTTTCCCATCGAAGAGACCCAGTACTTC.

The CDR3 DNA is TGTGCCAGCAGCTTAAGGCCAGGGGAAAAGAGTGGCTACACCTTC. This gives the protein CASSLRPGEKSGYTF. The rearrangement joins TRBV7-3 to TRBJ1-2; weak D call: TRBD1 (6 bases). This CDR3 has 15 amino acids. Germline V lookup: CDR1 SGHTA, CDR2 FQGTGA. Trimming pared 1 base from V and 7 bases from J, leaving 16 bases between.

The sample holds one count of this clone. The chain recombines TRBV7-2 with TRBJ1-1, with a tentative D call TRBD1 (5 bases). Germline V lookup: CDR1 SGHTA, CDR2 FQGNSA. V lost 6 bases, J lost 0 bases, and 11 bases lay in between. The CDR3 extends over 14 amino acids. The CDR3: CASRSGTVNTEAFF. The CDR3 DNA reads TGTGCCAGCAGATCCGGGACCGTGAACACTGAAGCTTTCTTT.

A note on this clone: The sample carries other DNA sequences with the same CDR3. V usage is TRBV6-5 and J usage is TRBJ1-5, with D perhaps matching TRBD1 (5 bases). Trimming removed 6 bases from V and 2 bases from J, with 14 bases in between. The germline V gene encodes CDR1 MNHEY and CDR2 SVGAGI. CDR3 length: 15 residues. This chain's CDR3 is CASRDGGGGNQPQHF. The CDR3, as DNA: TGTGCCAGCAGGGACGGGGGGGGTGGCAATCAGCCCCAGCATTTT.

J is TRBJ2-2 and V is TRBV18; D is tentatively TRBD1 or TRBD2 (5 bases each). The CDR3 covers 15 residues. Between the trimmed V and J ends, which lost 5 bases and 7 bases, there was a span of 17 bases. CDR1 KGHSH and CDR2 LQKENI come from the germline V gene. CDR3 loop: CASSASGPGGGELFF. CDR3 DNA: TGTGCCAGCTCAGCCTCGGGACCCGGTGGCGGGGAGCTGTTTTTT.

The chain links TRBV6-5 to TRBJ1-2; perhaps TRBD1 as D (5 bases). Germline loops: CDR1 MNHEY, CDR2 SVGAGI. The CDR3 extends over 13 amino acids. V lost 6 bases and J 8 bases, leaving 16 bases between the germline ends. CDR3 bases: TGTGCCAGCAGCCAACCTGGGAGGGGCGGCTACACCTTC. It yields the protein CASSQPGRGGYTF.

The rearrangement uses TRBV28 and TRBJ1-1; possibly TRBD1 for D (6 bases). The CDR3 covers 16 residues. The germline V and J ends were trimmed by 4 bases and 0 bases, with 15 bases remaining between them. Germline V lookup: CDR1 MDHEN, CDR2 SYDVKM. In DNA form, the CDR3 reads TGTGCCAGCAGTTCCCGTGGGGGGGCCCTGAACACTGAAGCTTTCTTT. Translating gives CASSSRGGALNTEAFF.

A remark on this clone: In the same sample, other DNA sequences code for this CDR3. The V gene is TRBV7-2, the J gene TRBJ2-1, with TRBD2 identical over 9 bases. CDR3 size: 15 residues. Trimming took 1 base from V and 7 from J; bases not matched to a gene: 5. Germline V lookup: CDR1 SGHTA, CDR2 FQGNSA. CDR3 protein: CASSLELAGKNEQFF. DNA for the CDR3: TGTGCCAGCAGCTTAGAGCTAGCGGGAAAGAATGAGCAGTTCTTC.

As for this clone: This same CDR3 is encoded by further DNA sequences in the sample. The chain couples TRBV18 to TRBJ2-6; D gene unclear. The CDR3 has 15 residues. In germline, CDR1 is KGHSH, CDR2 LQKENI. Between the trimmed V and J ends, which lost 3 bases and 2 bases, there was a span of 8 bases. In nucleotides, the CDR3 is TGTGCCAGCTCACCCCCCGGGCCTGGGGCCAACGTCCTGACTTTC. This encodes CASSPPGPGANVLTF.

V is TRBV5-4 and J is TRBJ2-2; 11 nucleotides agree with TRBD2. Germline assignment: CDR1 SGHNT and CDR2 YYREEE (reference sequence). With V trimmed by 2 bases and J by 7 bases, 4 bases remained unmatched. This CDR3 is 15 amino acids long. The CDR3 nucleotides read TGTGCCAGCAGCTTCCTAGCGGGAGGCGACGGGGAGCTGTTTTTT. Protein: CASSFLAGGDGELFF.

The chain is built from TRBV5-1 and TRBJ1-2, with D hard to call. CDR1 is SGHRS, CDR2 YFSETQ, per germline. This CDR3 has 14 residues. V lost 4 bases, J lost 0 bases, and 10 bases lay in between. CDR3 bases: TGCGCCAGCAGCCCGGACCTCGCTAACTATGGCTACACCTTC. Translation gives CASSPDLANYGYTF.

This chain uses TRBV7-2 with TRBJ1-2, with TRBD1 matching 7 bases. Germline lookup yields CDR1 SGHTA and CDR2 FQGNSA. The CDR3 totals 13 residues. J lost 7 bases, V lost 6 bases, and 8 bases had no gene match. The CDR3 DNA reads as TGTGCCAGCAGGTTAAACAGGGGAGGTGGCTACACCTTC. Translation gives CASRLNRGGGYTF.

The CDR3 loop reads CASSSILAGGIDEQYF. The CDR3 DNA reads TGTGCCAGTAGTTCGATCTTAGCGGGAGGAATCGACGAGCAGTACTTC. The chain is built from TRBV19 and TRBJ2-7; 10 nucleotides agree with TRBD2. CDR1 LNHDA and CDR2 SQIVND come from the germline V gene (reference sequence). The J segment lost 5 bases and the V segment lost 5 bases, leaving 12 bases of the junction unmatched. CDR3 length: 16 residues.

The CDR3 region has the DNA TGTGCCAGCAGCCCGACTCGACAGGGCCGGGGGTACGAGCAGTACTTC. It encodes CASSPTRQGRGYEQYF. The rearrangement joins TRBV7-6 to TRBJ2-7; maybe TRBD1 (7 bases). Trimming pared 5 bases from V and 4 bases from J, leaving 21 bases between. Germline V gives CDR1 SGHVS, CDR2 FNYEAQ. There are 16 residues in the CDR3.